The 9 T cell receptor beta chains below were found in one sample sequenced in a study of shared clonotypes between healthy human individuals. The data were produced by immunoSEQ multiplex PCR, yet TCRdb's version contains in-frame clones alone and is incomplete. The table records 800,000 to 1,200,000 clones, more than 75% of them present only once. The sequenced material came from memory CD4+ T cells from PBMCs. Described subset: CD45RA-negative fraction. These receptors originate from a man between 18 and 29 years old in good health. Some clones in this sample may be carry-over from other donors' samples.

The chain links TRBV6-5 to TRBJ2-3; perhaps TRBD2 as D (5 bases). The germline V gene has CDR1 MNHEY and CDR2 SVGAGI. V gave up 5 bases and J gave up 5 bases, with 17 bases separating them. This CDR3 is 15 amino acids long. The CDR3 sequence is CASSNKKGVGDTQYF. The CDR3 DNA reads TGTGCCAGCAGTAATAAGAAGGGAGTGGGAGATACGCAGTATTTT.

The J gene is TRBJ2-1, the V gene TRBV11-2; TRBD2 matches 9 bases. The CDR3 runs 16 residues. Trimming at V came to 1 base and at J to 6 bases, leaving 7 bases not matched to a gene. The V gene's germline CDR1 is SGHAT and CDR2 FQNNGV. The CDR3 region has the DNA TGTGCCAGCAGCTTAGTCCCGACTAGCGGCGTCAATGAGCAGTTCTTC. Residues: CASSLVPTSGVNEQFF.

V usage is TRBV28 and J usage is TRBJ2-5; D remains unclear. Deletions cut 8 bases from V and 1 base from J, with 14 bases between. The CDR3 length is 14 residues. Germline V gene sequence: CDR1 MDHEN, CDR2 SYDVKM. CDR3 amino acids: CASSSLGFQETQYF. The CDR3 DNA is TGTGCCAGCTCCAGTTTGGGTTTCCAAGAGACCCAGTACTTC. The full variable domain, rest sourced from reference TRBV28 and TRBJ2-5, is DVKVTQSSRYLVKRTGEKVFLECVQDMDHENMFWYRQDPGLGLRLIYFSYDVKMKEKGDIPEGYSVSREKKERFSLILESASTNQTSMYLCASSSLGFQETQYFGPGTRLLVL.

The CDR3 protein is CATSRVNLHFF. The CDR3 DNA reads as TGTGCCACCAGCAGAGTAAACCTCCATTTCTTC. The V and J genes are TRBV15 and TRBJ2-1; the D is unclear. CDR3 length: 11 residues. Germline lookup yields CDR1 LNHNV and CDR2 YYDKDF (reference sequence). Between the trimmed V and J ends, which lost 1 base and 16 bases, there was a span of 11 bases.

The rearrangement links TRBV11-2 to TRBJ2-1; D uncertain. V was trimmed by 5 bases and J by 6 bases, leaving 11 bases between them. This CDR3 is 13 amino acids long. The germline CDR1 and CDR2 sequences are SGHAT and FQNNGV. For the CDR3, the DNA is TGTGCCAGCAGCCAAAACTGGCTCAATGAGCAGTTCTTC. Translation: CASSQNWLNEQFF. Full variable domain (rest looked up from reference TRBV11-2 and TRBJ2-1): EAGVAQSPRYKIIEKRQSVAFWCNPISGHATLYWYQQILGQGPKLLIQFQNNGVVDDSQLPKDRFSAERLKGVDSTLKIQPAKLEDSAVYLCASSQNWLNEQFFGPGTRLTVL.

The rearrangement links TRBV27 to TRBJ2-1; D may correspond to TRBD1 or TRBD2 (6 bases each). Between the trimmed V and J ends, which lost 5 bases and 5 bases, there was a span of 19 bases. CDR1 is MNHEY, CDR2 SMNVEV, per germline (reference sequence). The CDR3 spans 16 residues. This CDR3 reads CASSPGGQGGNNEQFF. The DNA for the CDR3 is TGTGCCAGCAGTCCCGGGGGACAAGGTGGGAACAATGAGCAGTTCTTC.

This clone has a count of ten or more. The same CDR3 is also encoded by other DNA sequences in this sample. The chain combines TRBV9 with TRBJ1-2; D remains ambiguous. The CDR3 extends over 13 amino acids. The germline gives CDR1 SGDLS, CDR2 YYNGEE. Between the trimmed V and J ends, which lost 0 bases and 8 bases, there was a span of 11 bases. The DNA for the CDR3 is TGTGCCAGCAGCGTAGGGGAGAAAAACGGCTACACCTTC. Translating gives CASSVGEKNGYTF.

This chain joins TRBV19 and TRBJ1-1; D gene unclear. This CDR3 region has 14 residues. The germline CDR1 and CDR2 sequences are LNHDA and SQIVND (reference sequence). V gave up 2 bases and J gave up 0 bases, with 7 bases separating them. CDR3 sequence reads: CASSINPVNTEAFF. CDR3 sequence (DNA): TGTGCCAGTAGTATAAATCCGGTGAACACTGAAGCTTTCTTT.

This clone was seen more than once but under ten times. The rearrangement uses TRBV6-5 and TRBJ1-1; D remains unclear. CDR3 length: 16 residues. The ends were cut back, 0 bases at V and 1 base at J, with 12 bases in the middle. Germline CDR1 is MNHEY and CDR2 is SVGAGI. The CDR3 DNA reads as TGTGCCAGCAGTTACTCGGGCTCTCAGAGGAACACTGAAGCTTTCTTT. Protein product: CASSYSGSQRNTEAFF.